These 14 T cell receptor beta chains came from one sample sequenced in a study of T cell responses to AZD1222 COVID-19 vaccine. Data came from immunoSEQ multiplex PCR; TCRdb stores just in-frame clones and leaves some out. The data contain over 150,000 clones, 70% to 90% of them singletons. This material consisted of peripheral blood, taken 28 days after the second AZD1222 dose. The receptors were gathered from an adult who received the AZD1222 COVID-19 vaccine.

The gene calls are TRBV7-9 and TRBJ1-3; D is unresolved. Germline values: CDR1 SEHNR, CDR2 FQNEAQ (reference sequence). Trimming pared 1 base from V and 4 bases from J, leaving 14 bases between. The CDR3 totals 16 residues. CDR3 DNA: TGTGCCAGCAGCTTAGATTCGGGAGTAGACGGAAACACCATATATTTT. Residues: CASSLDSGVDGNTIYF.

This chain connects TRBV6-2 or TRBV6-3 to TRBJ2-1; tentatively, D is TRBD2 (6 bases). The CDR3 covers 13 residues. CDR1 is MNHEY and CDR2 is SVGEGT in the germline V gene. Trimming took off 0 bases at V and 10 bases at J, with 10 bases between the two ends. For the CDR3, the DNA is TGTGCCAGCAGTTACTCCTCCCGGGGGGAGCAGTTCTTC. It translates to CASSYSSRGEQFF.

CDR3 sequence reads: CASSKRTGPTYEQYF. The CDR3 bases are TGTGCCAGCAGTAAGCGGACAGGTCCTACCTACGAGCAGTACTTC. This chain links TRBV21-1 with TRBJ2-7; the listed D gene, TRBD1, was not tested against the DNA. TRBV21-1 is classified as a pseudogene. The CDR3 has 15 amino acids.

V is TRBV14 and J is TRBJ1-1, with 8 bases aligning to TRBD1. The CDR3 extends over 18 amino acids. In germline, CDR1 is SGHDN, CDR2 FVKESK. With 3 bases clipped from V and 0 bases from J, the junction kept 12 bases outside the gene matches. The CDR3 region has the DNA TGTGCCAGCAGCCATTTCGCACTAACAGGGGGATTGAACACTGAAGCTTTCTTT. It encodes CASSHFALTGGLNTEAFF.

The table lists this clone with a few counts. Its ends do not fully match the called genes, so a read error is possible. The genes are TRBV5-8 and TRBJ1-6; TRBD1 matches 7 bases. The CDR3 covers 11 residues. Germline V gene sequence: CDR1 SGHTS, CDR2 YDEGEE. CDR3 loop: CASSKFGTEIF. CDR3 in DNA: TGTGCCAGCAGCAAGTTTGGGACAGAGATCTTT.

This chain joins TRBV5-1 and TRBJ2-1; no clear D. Looked up from germline, CDR1 is SGHRS and CDR2 is YFSETQ. The CDR3 consists of 17 residues. Deletions cut 4 bases from V and 1 base from J, with 18 bases between. This chain's CDR3 is CASSITLSGASYNEQFF. For the CDR3, the DNA is TGCGCCAGCAGCATCACTCTATCAGGCGCGTCCTACAATGAGCAGTTCTTC.

The rearrangement joins TRBV6-2 or TRBV6-3 to TRBJ2-1; 12 positions agree with TRBD2. Germline V gene data show CDR1 as MNHEY and CDR2 as SVGEGT. This CDR3 is built from 19 residues. V was clipped by 2 bases and J by 3 bases; unmatched bases: 11. The CDR3 region has the DNA TGTGCCAGCAGTTACCCTTCTAGCGGGGGGGCCTTTCTCTACAATGAGCAGTTCTTC. Its protein product is CASSYPSSGGAFLYNEQFF.

This clone was found a few times. V usage is TRBV5-5 and J usage is TRBJ1-1; maybe TRBD1 (5 bases). Trimming took 0 bases from V and 7 from J, leaving 7 bases between them. This CDR3 is built from 12 residues. Germline V CDR1 and CDR2: SGHKS, YYEKEE (reference sequence). CDR3 residues: CASSLGGIEAFF. DNA of the CDR3: TGTGCCAGCAGCTTGGGGGGGATTGAAGCTTTCTTT.

The chain is built from TRBV7-9 and TRBJ2-7, with a weak D call TRBD2 (5 bases). The V end lost 5 bases, the J end lost 3 bases, and 11 bases lay between the germline ends. Germline CDR1 is SEHNR and CDR2 is FQNEAQ (reference sequence). The CDR3 is 13 residues long. Here the CDR3 reads CASSPRDIYEQYF. DNA of the CDR3: TGTGCCAGCAGCCCCCGGGATATCTACGAGCAGTACTTC.

This chain uses TRBV7-2 with TRBJ1-2, with D possibly matching TRBD1 (5 bases). Germline V lookup: CDR1 SGHTA, CDR2 FQGNSA. With 5 bases removed from V and 4 bases from J, the gap between germline ends came to 11 bases. The CDR3 has 13 amino acids. CDR3 loop: CASSRDGSYGYTF. Here the CDR3 DNA reads TGTGCCAGCAGCCGGGACGGCAGCTATGGCTACACCTTC.

The chain has TRBV10-3 and TRBJ2-3; weak D call: TRBD2 (6 bases). From germline, CDR1 is ENHRY and CDR2 SYGVKD. CDR3 length: 15 amino acids. V dropped 6 bases and J dropped 4 bases, with 17 bases sitting between them. The CDR3 protein is CAISPRRGLADTQYF. CDR3 DNA sequence: TGTGCCATCAGCCCTCGGAGGGGATTGGCAGATACGCAGTATTTT.

The genes are TRBV4-1 and TRBJ2-3; D gene uncertain. Germline loops: CDR1 MGHRA, CDR2 YSYEKL. Between the trimmed V and J ends, which lost 2 bases and 1 base, there was a span of 7 bases. The CDR3 extends over 14 amino acids. The CDR3: CASSQTGGTDTQYF. Written as DNA, the CDR3 is TGCGCCAGCAGCCAAACTGGCGGCACAGATACGCAGTATTTT.

The chain combines TRBV18 with TRBJ1-3, with D hard to call. The CDR3 is 15 residues long. Germline CDR1 KGHSH, CDR2 LQKENI. V lost 6 bases to trimming and J lost 0 bases, with 12 bases between them. The CDR3 DNA is TGTGCCAGCTCCCCGGGGTATAACTCTGGAAACACCATATATTTT. Its translation is CASSPGYNSGNTIYF.

There are a few counts of this clone. V gene TRBV6-5 combines with J gene TRBJ2-5, with D perhaps TRBD1 or TRBD2 (6 bases each). Between the trimmed V and J ends, which lost 7 bases and 5 bases, there was a span of 14 bases. Germline V gene data show CDR1 as MNHEY and CDR2 as SVGAGI. The CDR3 is 13 residues long. DNA for the CDR3: TGTGCCAGCACCTTTCCGGGGGCGGAGACCCAGTACTTC. It yields the protein CASTFPGAETQYF.